A selection of T cell receptor beta chains follows, all from one sample in a study of blood T cell repertoires in COVID-19. Here immunoSEQ multiplex PCR was the method, and the copy in TCRdb shows in-frame clones only, minus some. The table includes 90,000 to 100,000 clones, 81% detected once. Sequenced input: peripheral blood. Receptors originate from a man between 60 and 75 years old with acute or convalescent COVID-19. The CDR3 runs from the conserved cysteine through the conserved F or W. The order of the fields is V gene, D gene, clone size, J gene, CDR3 DNA, CDR3 protein. D genes are given only for firm matches. Size is omitted from some rows. Given values are once, few, many or a class for expanded clones.

TRBV6-2/TRBV6-3	TRBD1	.	TRBJ1-2	TGTGCCAGCAGTCGGACAGGGACTGGCTACACCTTC	CASSRTGTGYTF
TRBV11-3	.	.	TRBJ1-1	TGTGCCAGCAGTCCCATTATCGAGGGGAACACTGAAGCTTTCTTT	CASSPIIEGNTEAFF
TRBV7-9	TRBD1	once	TRBJ1-2	TGTGCCAGCAGCTTTCAGGGGGACCACTATGGCTACACCTTC	CASSFQGDHYGYTF
TRBV5-4	.	.	TRBJ2-1	TGTGCCAGCAGCCCCCGATCGCCGAGCTCCTACAATGAGCAGTTCTTC	CASSPRSPSSYNEQFF
TRBV5-6	TRBD1	.	TRBJ1-3	TGTGCCAGCAGCTTAGGGGGCGCGTTGGGAAACACCATATATTTT	CASSLGGALGNTIYF
TRBV19	TRBD1	once	TRBJ1-2	TGTGCCAGTAGTATGGGGCGGGACAGGGGTTTTTATGGCTACACCTTC	CASSMGRDRGFYGYTF
TRBV5-4	TRBD1	few	TRBJ2-5	TGTGCCAGCAGCTTGACAGGGGGGCAAGAGACCCAGTACTTC	CASSLTGGQETQYF
TRBV19	.	.	TRBJ1-1	TGTGCCAGTAGTATTATGCCCCGTAAGGGGACTGAAGCTTTCTTT	CASSIMPRKGTEAFF
TRBV6-2/TRBV6-3	.	.	TRBJ1-5	TGTGCCAGCAGTTACGTAGGCAATCAGCCCCAGCATTTT	CASSYVGNQPQHF
TRBV9	TRBD2	.	TRBJ2-6	TGTGCCAGCAGGGGTTGGGGAGGGACTGGGGCCAACGTCCTGACTTTC	CASRGWGGTGANVLTF
TRBV5-1	.	once	TRBJ1-5	TGCGCCAGCAGCTTGGACGGGGGAAGCAATCAGCCCCAGCATTTT	CASSLDGGSNQPQHF
TRBV19	TRBD1	.	TRBJ1-2	TGTGCCAGTAGTGTCGGGACAGGGTCCTATGGCTACACCTTC	CASSVGTGSYGYTF
TRBV9	TRBD2	.	TRBJ2-1	TGTGCCAGCAGCGCAGGACTAGCGGGAGTGAGGGAGCAGTTCTTC	CASSAGLAGVREQFF
TRBV18	.	many	TRBJ1-5	TGTGCCAGCTCGAGGGAGGGCAATCAGCCCCAGCATTTT	CASSREGNQPQHF
TRBV7-9	TRBD1	once	TRBJ1-4	TGTGCCAGCAGCACGGGACAGGGGGAGGCTAATGAAAAACTGTTTTTT	CASSTGQGEANEKLFF
TRBV9	TRBD2	once	TRBJ2-3	TGTGCCAGCAGCACTAGCGGGGGCTTAAATACGCAGTATTTT	CASSTSGGLNTQYF
TRBV11-3	TRBD1	.	TRBJ2-5	TGTGCCACCGACACCCGACAGGGGGAGACCCAGTACTTC	CATDTRQGETQYF
TRBV7-9	.	.	TRBJ1-6	TGTGCCAGCAGCACAGCACTCTCACCCCTCCACTTT	CASSTALSPLHF
TRBV20-1	.	.	TRBJ1-1	TGCAGTGCTAGTCGCCAGGCCAACGCTGAAGCTTTCTTT	CSASRQANAEAFF
TRBV20-1	.	.	TRBJ2-3	TGCAGTGCTAGTCGTCCTGGAGAGTTCACAGATACGCAGTATTTT	CSASRPGEFTDTQYF
TRBV13	.	.	TRBJ1-2	TGTGCCAGCAGACTACTTTCTGGCTACACCTTC	CASRLLSGYTF
TRBV2	TRBD1	once	TRBJ2-4	TGTGCCAGCACCAGACAGGGCTCTCTAGCCAAAAACATTCAGTACTTC	CASTRQGSLAKNIQYF
TRBV6-6	TRBD1	once	TRBJ2-1	TGTGCCAGCCAAGCCAGGGGGCTAGGATCCTACAATGAGCAGTTCTTC	CASQARGLGSYNEQFF
TRBV5-1	.	.	TRBJ1-5	TGCGCCAGCAGCTTGGTAGCAGGCGGGCGGGTCAATCAGCCCCAGCATTTT	CASSLVAGGRVNQPQHF
TRBV15	.	.	TRBJ1-2	TGTGCCACCAGCAGAGTAGCAAGGGGCTCGGAGTATGGCTACACCTTC	CATSRVARGSEYGYTF
TRBV5-1	.	.	TRBJ1-1	TGCGCCAGCAGCCTTCAGGGGACTGAAGCTTTCTTT	CASSLQGTEAFF
TRBV7-9	.	.	TRBJ2-1	TGTGCCAGCAGCTTAGGGACAAACCCAGTCTTC	CASSLGTNPVF